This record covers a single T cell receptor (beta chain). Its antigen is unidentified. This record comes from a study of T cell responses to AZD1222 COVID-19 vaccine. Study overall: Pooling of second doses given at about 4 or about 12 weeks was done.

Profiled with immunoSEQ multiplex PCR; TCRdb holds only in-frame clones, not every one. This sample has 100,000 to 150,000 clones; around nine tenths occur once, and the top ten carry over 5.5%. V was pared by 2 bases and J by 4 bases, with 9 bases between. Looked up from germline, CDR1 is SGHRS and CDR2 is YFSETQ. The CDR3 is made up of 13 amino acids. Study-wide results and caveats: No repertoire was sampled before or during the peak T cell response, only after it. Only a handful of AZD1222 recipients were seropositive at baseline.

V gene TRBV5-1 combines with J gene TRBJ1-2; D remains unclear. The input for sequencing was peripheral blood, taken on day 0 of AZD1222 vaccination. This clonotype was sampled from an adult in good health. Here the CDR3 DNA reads TGCGCCAGCAGCTTAGATAACCTCTATGGCTACACCTTC. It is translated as CASSLDNLYGYTF.